This T cell receptor beta chain came from a study of T cells expressing NK-cell markers (dated by TCRdb to 2019 to 2021). In the study overall: In sorted CD3+CD56+NKG2C+, CD3+CD56+NKG2C- and CD3+CD56-NKG2C+ T-cell subsets from several donors, TCR beta-chain repertoires were profiled. Libraries were sequenced as 2 x 150 bp reads on Illumina HiSeq 2000/2500, MiSeq or NextSeq. Seven of the eight sequenced donors were HCMV-seropositive and one was HCMV-seronegative. Randomly selected healthy volunteers, three men and five women, were used as the eight sequenced donors. General findings and caveats noted by the study authors: Those dominant clonotypes were again the most abundant among CD3+CD56-NKG2C+ cells in a handful of donors, at roughly 25-65%. Whether the expanded NKG2C-expressing T cell clones were specific for HCMV antigens was left unclear. In six or seven donors, the dominant CD3+CD56+NKG2C+ clonotypes ranked among the top 10 CD8+ clonotypes, making up roughly 1.0-7.5% of CD8+ T cells.

The instrument was an Illumina HiSeq 2000. The TCR beta cDNA libraries were made using 5'RACE template switching, a step that added both a universal primer site and unique molecular identifiers. Synthesis of cDNA was primed from the TCR beta constant segment and was followed by two consecutive PCR amplification steps. From the authors' description of their analysis: MIGEC handled demultiplexing of the reads and grouping by UMI, while MiTCR was used to assemble and quantify clonotypes. To remove erroneous sequences, TCR cDNA sequences were retained only when supported by two or more reads. The tcR package was used for downstream repertoire analysis, and clonotypes were matched between fractions using CDR3 nucleotide sequence together with V segment. VDJmatch was used to annotate antigen specificity against VDJdb, with one amino acid substitution in CDR3 permitted. Reads reprocessed by TCRdb are summarized as one entry per CDR3 protein sequence, and DNA is absent. TCRdb's processing, not the study's, gives the V and J calls here. The sample's clone listing holds approximately 420,000 distinct CDR3 sequences. Roughly 10% of the sample is taken by the ten largest.

To determine HCMV serostatus, a commercial ELISA kit was used to detect HCMV-specific IgG in serum. Peripheral blood mononuclear cells were isolated from blood by Ficoll density gradient centrifugation. From cysteine to phenylalanine, the CDR3 is 14 amino acids long. No DNA is listed. Reading the germline V gene gives CDR1 MNHEY and CDR2 SVGAGI. Concerning this clonotype itself: This receptor's antigen is unknown.

Input material: blood T cells: a sorted CD56 or NKG2C T cell subset, CD4+ or CD8+ T cells, or bulk PBMC T cells (not recorded which). The sequence is built from TRBV6-5 and TRBJ1-1. The clonotype was recovered from a woman aged 50 to 60 in good health. Donor details come from another sample of the same person, matched by shared clones. The CDR3 reads as follows: CASSPPGLNTEAFF.